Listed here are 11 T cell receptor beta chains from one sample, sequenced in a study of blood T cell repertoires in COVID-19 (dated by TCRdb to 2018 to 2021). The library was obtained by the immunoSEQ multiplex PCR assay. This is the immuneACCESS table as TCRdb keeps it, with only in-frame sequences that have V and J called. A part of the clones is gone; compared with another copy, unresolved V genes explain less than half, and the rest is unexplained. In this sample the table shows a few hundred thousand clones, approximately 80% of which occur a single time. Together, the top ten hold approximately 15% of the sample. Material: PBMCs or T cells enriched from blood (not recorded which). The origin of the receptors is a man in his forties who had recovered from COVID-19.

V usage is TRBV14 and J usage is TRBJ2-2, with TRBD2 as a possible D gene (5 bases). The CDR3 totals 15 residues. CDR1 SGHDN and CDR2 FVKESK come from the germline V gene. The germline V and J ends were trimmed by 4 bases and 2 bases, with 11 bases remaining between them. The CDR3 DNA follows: TGTGCCAGCAGCCGAGCGGAATCTAACACCGGGGAGCTGTTTTTT. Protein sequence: CASSRAESNTGELFF.

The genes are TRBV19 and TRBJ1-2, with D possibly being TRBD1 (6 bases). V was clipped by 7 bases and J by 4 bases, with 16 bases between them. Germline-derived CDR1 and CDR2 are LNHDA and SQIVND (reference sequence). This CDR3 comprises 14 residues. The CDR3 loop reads CASTPQGPSYGYTF. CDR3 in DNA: TGTGCCAGTACCCCACAGGGCCCCAGCTATGGCTACACCTTC.

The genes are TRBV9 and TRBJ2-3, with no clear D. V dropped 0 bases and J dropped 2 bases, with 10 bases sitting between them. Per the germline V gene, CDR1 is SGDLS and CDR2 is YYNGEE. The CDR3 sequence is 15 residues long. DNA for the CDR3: TGTGCCAGCAGCGTAGGACAAGTATTCACAGATACGCAGTATTTT. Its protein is CASSVGQVFTDTQYF.

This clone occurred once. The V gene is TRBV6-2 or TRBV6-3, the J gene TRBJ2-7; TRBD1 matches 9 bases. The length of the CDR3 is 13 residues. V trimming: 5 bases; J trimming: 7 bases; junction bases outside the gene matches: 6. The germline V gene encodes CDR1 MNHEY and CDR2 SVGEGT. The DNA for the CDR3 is TGTGCCAGCAGTGACCAGGGACAGGGAGAGCAGTACTTC. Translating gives CASSDQGQGEQYF.

CDR3 nucleotide sequence: TGTGCCAGTAGTCAACAGGGATGGAACACTGAAGCTTTCTTT. Protein sequence: CASSQQGWNTEAFF. The gene calls are TRBV19 and TRBJ1-1; TRBD1 might be the D (6 bases). The CDR3 is 14 residues long. V shed 5 bases and J shed 1 base, with 11 bases lying between them. From germline, CDR1 is LNHDA and CDR2 SQIVND (reference sequence).

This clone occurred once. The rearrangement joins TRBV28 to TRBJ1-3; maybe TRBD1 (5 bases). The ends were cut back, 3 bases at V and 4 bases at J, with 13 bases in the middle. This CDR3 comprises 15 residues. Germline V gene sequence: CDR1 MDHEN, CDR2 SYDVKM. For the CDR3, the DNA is TGTGCCAGCAGTTTCCCCCAGGGTACAGGAAACACCATATATTTT. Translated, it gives CASSFPQGTGNTIYF.

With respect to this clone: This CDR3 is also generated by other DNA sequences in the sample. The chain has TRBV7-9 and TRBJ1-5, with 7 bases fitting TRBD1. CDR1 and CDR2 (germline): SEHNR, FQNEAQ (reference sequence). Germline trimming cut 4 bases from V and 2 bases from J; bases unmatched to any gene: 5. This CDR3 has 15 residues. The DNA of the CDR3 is TGTGCCAGCAGCTCCTCGACAGGGCGCAATCAGCCCCAGCATTTT. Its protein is CASSSSTGRNQPQHF.

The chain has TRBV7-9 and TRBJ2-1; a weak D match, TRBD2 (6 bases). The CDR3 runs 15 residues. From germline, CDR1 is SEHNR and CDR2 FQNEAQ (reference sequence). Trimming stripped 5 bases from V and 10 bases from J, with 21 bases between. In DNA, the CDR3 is TGTGCCAGCAGCCACGGGACTGGATTTCTGGGCGAGCAGTTCTTC. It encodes CASSHGTGFLGEQFF.

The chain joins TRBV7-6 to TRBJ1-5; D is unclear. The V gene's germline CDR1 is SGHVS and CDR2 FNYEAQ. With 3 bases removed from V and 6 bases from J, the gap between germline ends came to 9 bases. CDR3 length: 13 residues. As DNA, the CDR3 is TGTGCCAGCAGCTTGGTGGACTTTCAGCCCCAGCATTTT. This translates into CASSLVDFQPQHF.

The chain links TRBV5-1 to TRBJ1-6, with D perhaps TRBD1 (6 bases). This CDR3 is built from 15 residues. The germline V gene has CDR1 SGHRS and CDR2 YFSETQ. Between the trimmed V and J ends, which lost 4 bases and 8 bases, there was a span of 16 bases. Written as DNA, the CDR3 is TGCGCCAGCAGCCCCGGACAGAAACAGTATTCACCCCTCCACTTT. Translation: CASSPGQKQYSPLHF. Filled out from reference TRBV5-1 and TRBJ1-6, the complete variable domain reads KAGVTQTPRYLIKTRGQQVTLSCSPISGHRSVSWYQQTPGQGLQFLFEYFSETQRNKGNFPGRFSGRQFSNSRSEMNVSTLELGDSALYLCASSPGQKQYSPLHFGNGTRLTVT.

CDR3: CASSLRFSSDEQFF. CDR3 DNA: TGTGCCAGCAGCCTCCGATTCTCGTCGGATGAGCAGTTCTTC. The chain recombines TRBV6-4 with TRBJ2-1; the D is unclear. The CDR3 runs to 14 residues. Trimming stripped 6 bases from V and 8 bases from J, with 17 bases between. Germline-derived CDR1 and CDR2 are MRHNA and SNTAGT.